The present entry profiles one TCR beta chain with its context. Primers for the PCR totalled 60 Vbeta and 13 Jbeta. The assay was immunoSEQ multiplex PCR, and TCRdb's table has in-frame clones only and misses some. The sample has roughly 160,000 clones; roughly 73% are singletons. This CDR3 has 15 amino acids. V dropped 2 bases and J dropped 0 bases, with 9 bases sitting between them. Germline V CDR1 and CDR2: SGHTA, FQGTGA. These data come from a study of cytomegalovirus exposure and HLA in healthy donors. Input material: PBMCs. This clonotype was obtained from a woman aged 40 to 50 in good health and CMV-seropositive. This chain links TRBV7-3 with TRBJ2-3; perhaps TRBD2 as D (5 bases). In DNA form, the CDR3 reads TGTGCCAGCAGCTTACAGCCTAGCAGCACAGATACGCAGTATTTT. Amino acid sequence: CASSLQPSSTDTQYF.